This T cell receptor (beta chain) comes out of a study of cytomegalovirus exposure and HLA in healthy donors. Researchers ran the PCR with 60 Vbeta and 13 Jbeta primers. Method: immunoSEQ multiplex PCR; TCRdb's copy keeps in-frame clones and lacks some. Of about 300,000 clones listed, 86% are singletons. Though probably carrying unrecorded immune exposures, donors were nominally healthy at sampling. V lost 0 bases, J lost 6 bases, and 6 bases stayed unmatched. The CDR3 extends over 15 amino acids. Looked up from germline, CDR1 is SNHLY and CDR2 is FYNNEI. Sequenced: PBMCs. The sequence was obtained from a man in his forties or fifties in good health and CMV-seropositive. The chain couples TRBV2 to TRBJ2-7, with 9 bases fitting TRBD1. The DNA of the CDR3 is TGTGCCAGCAGTGAAGCTTACAGGGGGCGGCTCGAGCAGTACTTC. The encoded protein is CASSEAYRGRLEQYF.